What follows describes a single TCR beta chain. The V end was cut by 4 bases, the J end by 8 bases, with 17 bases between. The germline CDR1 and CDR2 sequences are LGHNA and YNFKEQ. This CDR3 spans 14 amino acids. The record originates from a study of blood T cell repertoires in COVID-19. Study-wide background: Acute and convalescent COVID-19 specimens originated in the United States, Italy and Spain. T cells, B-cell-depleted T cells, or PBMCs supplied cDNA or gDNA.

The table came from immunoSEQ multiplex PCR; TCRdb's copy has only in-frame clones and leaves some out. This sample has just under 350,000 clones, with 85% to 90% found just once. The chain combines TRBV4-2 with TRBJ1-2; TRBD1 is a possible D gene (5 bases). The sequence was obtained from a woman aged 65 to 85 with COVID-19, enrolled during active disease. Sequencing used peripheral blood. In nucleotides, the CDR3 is TGTGCCAGCAGCCTGGGGGGGACGGTTAGGGGCTACACCTTC. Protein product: CASSLGGTVRGYTF.